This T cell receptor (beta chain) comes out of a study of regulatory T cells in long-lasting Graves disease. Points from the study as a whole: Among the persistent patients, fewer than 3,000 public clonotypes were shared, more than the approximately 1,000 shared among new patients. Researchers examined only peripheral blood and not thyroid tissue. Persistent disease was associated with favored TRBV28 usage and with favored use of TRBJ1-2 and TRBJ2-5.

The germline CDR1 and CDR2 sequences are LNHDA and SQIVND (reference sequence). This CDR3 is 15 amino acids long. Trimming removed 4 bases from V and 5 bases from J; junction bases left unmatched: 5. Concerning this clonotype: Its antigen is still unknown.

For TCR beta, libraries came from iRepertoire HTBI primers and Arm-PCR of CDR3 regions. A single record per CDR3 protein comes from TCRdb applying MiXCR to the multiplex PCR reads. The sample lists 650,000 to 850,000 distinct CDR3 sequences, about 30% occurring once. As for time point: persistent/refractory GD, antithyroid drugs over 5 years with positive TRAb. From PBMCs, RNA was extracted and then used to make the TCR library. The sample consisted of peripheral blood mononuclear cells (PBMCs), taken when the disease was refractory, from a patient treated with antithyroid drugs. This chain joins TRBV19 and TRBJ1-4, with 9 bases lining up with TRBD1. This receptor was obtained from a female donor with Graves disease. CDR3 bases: TGTGCCAGTAGTACCCTACAGGGGGCGAATGAAAAACTGTTTTTT. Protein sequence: CASSTLQGANEKLFF.